These 12 T cell receptor beta chains were all obtained from the same sample, sequenced in a study of T cell clusters in autoimmune cytopenias. Tens of thousands of genome equivalents of blood DNA were amplified for TRB. TRB rearrangements were amplified by touch-down multiplex PCR with mixed TRB-A/B primers. TCRdb re-called the multiplex PCR reads and catalogs CDR3 proteins one per entry, DNA excluded. In all, the sample yields about 6,100 distinct CDR3 sequences. The data also belong to a second study, concerning T cell repertoires in aging, cancer and after chemotherapy.

Material for sequencing was peripheral blood. The source of these receptors is a human donor in good health.

Judged by frequency, this clonotype is medium-sized. The chain recombines TRBV6-5 with TRBJ2-7. The CDR3 contains 15 residues. Germline CDR1 and CDR2: MNHEY and SVGAGI. The CDR3 region is CASSYSSGVPYEQYF.

The chain uses TRBV12-3 or TRBV12-4 and TRBJ1-1. This CDR3 spans 15 amino acids. The CDR3 loop is CASSLVGFGNTEAFF.

Judged by frequency, this clonotype is medium-sized. The chain is built from TRBV29-1 and TRBJ2-3. Germline values: CDR1 SQVTM, CDR2 ANQGSEA. The CDR3 is 15 residues long. CDR3 region: CSATPAMSLHDTQYF.

In terms of frequency, this clonotype is medium-sized (0.01 to 0.1%). The V gene is TRBV5-6, the J gene TRBJ2-7; absent DNA, TCRdb's TRBD1 call cannot be checked. Germline V gene lookup returns CDR1 SGHDT and CDR2 YYEEEE. There are 14 residues in the CDR3. The CDR3 sequence: CASSLAAGEYEQYF.

The chain couples TRBV15 to TRBJ1-1. Germline V gene sequence: CDR1 LNHNV, CDR2 YYDKDF (reference sequence). This CDR3 has 14 amino acids. Here the CDR3 reads CATRRQGQNTEAFF.

V gene TRBV6-5 combines with J gene TRBJ1-2; TCRdb's D gene call, TRBD1, goes unchecked for lack of DNA. The CDR3 runs 16 residues. Germline V lookup: CDR1 MNHEY, CDR2 SVGAGI. The CDR3 sequence: CASSSPRGRSKYGYTF.

This clonotype is deemed medium-sized (0.01 to 0.1%) by its frequency. This chain links TRBV19 with TRBJ1-1; the TCRdb D gene call, TRBD1, has no DNA to confirm it. This CDR3 is built from 14 residues. Looked up from germline, CDR1 is LNHDA and CDR2 is SQIVND (reference sequence). The CDR3 region is CASRAQGAGSEAFF.

This chain uses TRBV5-6 with TRBJ2-4; the TRBD1 assignment by TCRdb is unverifiable without DNA. Germline V CDR1 and CDR2: SGHDT, YYEEEE. The CDR3 covers 17 residues. The CDR3 region is CASSSPALLGRENIQYF. The full variable domain, in which reference TRBV5-6 and TRBJ2-4 provide the parts outside the CDR3, is DAGVTQSPTHLIKTRGQQVTLRCSPKSGHDTVSWYQQALGQGPQFIFQYYEEEERQRGNFPDRFSGHQFPNYSSELNVNALLLGDSALYLCASSSPALLGRENIQYFGAGTRLSVL.

By frequency, this clonotype registers medium-sized (0.01 to 0.1%). This rearrangement joins TRBV27 to TRBJ2-2; TCRdb reports TRBD1, a call that lacks DNA to check it against. The germline CDR1 and CDR2 sequences are MNHEY and SMNVEV (reference sequence). CDR3 length: 14 amino acids. CDR3 loop: CASSWGGLAGELFF.

By frequency, this clonotype is medium-sized (0.01 to 0.1%). This chain joins TRBV5-4 and TRBJ2-3. The CDR3 loop spans 13 amino acids. CDR1 is SGHNT and CDR2 is YYREEE in the germline V gene (reference sequence). CDR3 sequence: CASSLSATDTQYF.

CDR3: CASSLVGGSQPQHF. The chain is built from TRBV12-3 or TRBV12-4 and TRBJ1-5; the D call from TCRdb, TRBD1, cannot be confirmed without DNA. The CDR3 runs to 14 residues.

By frequency, this clonotype is medium-sized. The J gene is TRBJ1-5, the V gene TRBV6-2 or TRBV6-3. CDR3 length: 13 residues. From germline, CDR1 is MNHEY and CDR2 SVGEGT. The CDR3 spells CASRDHSNQPQHF.